The source of this TCR beta chain is a study of spatial heterogeneity in lung cancer. Regarding the study as a whole: Expanded alpha and beta TCR counts within tumors tracked tumor mutation counts.

This clonotype was detected ten times or more. Its antigen is currently unknown. Sample time point: sample taken at primary tumor resection. Germline V gives CDR1 SGHNT, CDR2 YYREEE (reference sequence). Trimming at V came to 8 bases and at J to 6 bases, leaving 8 bases not matched to a gene. This CDR3 has 15 amino acids. Via MiXCR, TCRdb re-called the 5' RACE reads, giving one row per CDR3 protein. The sample contains 15,000 to 20,000 distinct CDR3 sequences, about 6.3% of which appear only once. The sequence came from a female donor with early-stage non-small cell lung cancer. The chain uses TRBV5-4 and TRBJ2-2; 12 bases line up with TRBD2. The material sequenced was lung tumor tissue, taken at surgery. The CDR3 sequence is CASHSLAGGPGELFF. The CDR3 bases are TGTGCCAGTCACTCCCTAGCGGGAGGGCCCGGGGAGCTGTTTTTT.